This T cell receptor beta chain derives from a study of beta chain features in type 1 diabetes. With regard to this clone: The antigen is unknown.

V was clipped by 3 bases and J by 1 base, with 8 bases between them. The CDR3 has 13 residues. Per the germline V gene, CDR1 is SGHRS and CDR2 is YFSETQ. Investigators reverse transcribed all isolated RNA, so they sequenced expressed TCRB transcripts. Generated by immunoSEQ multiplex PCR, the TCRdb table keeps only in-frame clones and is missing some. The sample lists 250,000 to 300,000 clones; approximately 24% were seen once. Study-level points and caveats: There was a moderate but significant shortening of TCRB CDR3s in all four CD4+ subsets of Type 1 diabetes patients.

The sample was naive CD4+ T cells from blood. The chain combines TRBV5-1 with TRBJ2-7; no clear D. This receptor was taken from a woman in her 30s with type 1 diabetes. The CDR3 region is CASSSPGSYEQYF. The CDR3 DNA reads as TGCGCCAGCAGCTCGCCCGGGTCCTACGAGCAGTACTTC.